This T cell receptor beta chain was recorded in a study of cytomegalovirus exposure and HLA in healthy donors (TCRdb year 2017). At the level of the whole study: An earlier analysis of approximately 640 of the donors reported approximately 290 Gb of sequence data and more than 90 million unique TCR beta sequences from approximately 180 million T cells. Roughly 300 gigabases of sequencing data and about 92 million unique TCR sequences made up an early release that covered some 640 HLA-typed donors. The genetic ancestry cluster associated with self-reported Caucasian donors included 81% of the 300 to 400 genotyped donors. The study aimed to test whether signatures of past pathogen exposure could be identified by cataloging public T cell receptors. The later analysis used no new phenotypic data to find candidate immune exposures, relying instead on TCR beta sequences and their occurrence across donors. Every discovery cohort repertoire had been produced on one sequencing platform. On average, approximately 250,000 unique TCR beta nucleotide sequences were sequenced per donor among about 400 genotyped donors of the cohort, with around 19% of those sequences being non-productive. In an earlier analysis of a few hundred of the donors, high-throughput TCR beta sequencing was used to judge whether each TCR beta V gene segment behaved as functional or pseudogenic. A separate validation cohort of roughly 130 different subjects was used in addition to the roughly 670-subject first cohort. Donor age, sex, ethnicity and CMV serostatus were collected together with the repertoire data. In a later genetic analysis, genome-wide SNP genotypes for about 55% of the 666 donors were used, and that subset was treated as a discovery cohort. Typing coverage varied by locus: about 620-630 donors for A, B, C, DRB1 and DQB1; approximately 500 for DQA1; nearly 610 for DPA1; approximately 490 for DPB1. HLA typing covered class I and class II loci at four-digit resolution. Several DR-DQ haplotypes were handled as single units for association and clustering because linkage in the cohort was strong. A later analysis re-analyzed previously published TCR beta repertoires from 666 donors and added high-resolution HLA genotyping to study TCR occurrence patterns. The study profiled the T cell repertoires of under 850 subjects by immunosequencing and related them to cytomegalovirus serostatus. To predict cytomegalovirus infection status, the study combined high-throughput TCR immunosequencing, statistical association of individual TCRs with disease status, and machine learning. What the study reported, not specific to this receptor: Because the 87-base-pair reads could not distinguish some IMGT-functional V segments, including TRBV6-2 and TRBV6-3, those segments were excluded. In vitro tests confirmed that a few of the cytomegalovirus-associated TCR beta chains recognize cytomegalovirus antigens. CMV serostatus was the only immune exposure information available for the cohort. Strong co-occurrence of HLA alleles, especially DR and DQ, made assigning TCR associations to individual alleles difficult. In a later analysis, some 18,000 TCR beta sequences were associated with specific HLA alleles at a false discovery rate of 0.05. Across donors, most TCR sequences were observed very rarely, whereas some public TCRs were present in many individuals. Broadly in line with IMGT annotations, most TCR beta V segments showed up in productive rearrangements about 90% or about 30% of the time in an earlier analysis of around 550 of the donors. Correlated functional status among segregating V segments might be attributable to linkage disequilibrium, but an unknown experimental factor could not be ruled out. In a later analysis, several top co-occurrence clusters were reported to appear linked to parvovirus B19, influenza, CMV and Epstein-Barr virus. The authors suggested that the approach could potentially be generalized to other disease states and immunological phenotypes. V-gene and J-gene trimming of TCR beta chains was associated with a missense DCLRE1C variant in a later genetic analysis, and the association was replicated in an independent cohort. A further reported finding was that TCR beta sequences accurately predicted the HLA-A and HLA-B alleles for most subjects in the first cohort. Because HLA typing was unavailable for some donors at each locus, only the typed subset was used in association tests. In the study, some 160 TCR beta chains were listed as associated with cytomegalovirus. A later analysis found that most CMV-associated TCR beta chains appeared HLA-restricted, with HLA associations seemingly driven largely by CMV exposure. The classifier was reported to diagnose cytomegalovirus status with high specificity and sensitivity in both the original and validation cohorts. In a later genetic analysis, fewer N-insertions in productive TCRs were reported among donors in an Asian-associated ancestry cluster than the roughly 670-donor mean. Compared with equally common non-associated chains, HLA-associated TCR beta chains in a later analysis were more clonally expanded and had lower generation probabilities. Presence/absence analyses assumed roughly uniform sequencing depth across donors, an assumption that may not hold. The cohort was sequenced for TCR beta chains only, and without alpha or paired-chain data the features that could be detected were limited. A later analysis found that TCR association rates varied across HLA loci, with DRB1 alleles showing the most associated TCRs and HLA-C alleles the fewest. Because counts were too low, around 17 rarely observed V segments, including chromosome 9 orphons, were left out of the earlier analysis of approximately 500 of the donors. A cluster of highly shared sequence variants was judged likely to represent a technical artifact of the sequencing pipeline.

Libraries were prepared through the immunoSEQ multiplex PCR assay. For the multiplex PCR, a mixture combining 60 forward primers for TCR Vbeta segments and 13 reverse primers for TCR Jbeta segments was used. The CDR3 region of rearranged TCR beta genes was amplified from genomic DNA with a multiplex PCR assay. On the Illumina HiSeq System, the amplified TCR beta libraries were sequenced as 87-base-pair reads. In the source study's methods: Across the 670 or so repertoires, a later analysis counted tens of millions of unique TCR beta chains, about 10 million of which were shared by at least two donors. A nearest-neighbor algorithm error-corrected the raw reads and collapsed the reads into unique sequences, merging closely related sequences to remove PCR and sequencing errors. Alignment of CDR3 sequences to IMGT reference sequences was used to assign V, D and J gene segments. Each retained sequence needed at least a six-nucleotide match to both a V gene segment and a J gene segment. Rearrangements were called productive when the CDR3 lacked stop codons and stayed in frame with V and J; all others were non-productive. CDR3 was defined according to IMGT convention as the region running from the second conserved V-encoded cysteine to the conserved J-encoded phenylalanine. The earlier analysis of about 560 of the donors excluded any sequence lacking an unambiguous match to a single V gene segment. In an earlier analysis of approximately 590 of the donors, V segments were called functional above 56.7% productive rearrangements and were called segregating when the between-donor standard deviation exceeded 5%. A statistical classification framework was built to diagnose cytomegalovirus status from the catalog of TCR beta chain sequences. V and J gene assignment, in a later analysis, came from comparing TCR nucleotide sequences with IMGT/GENE-DB human TR gene sequences. In a later analysis, CDR3 sequences and most-parsimonious VDJ recombination scenarios were assigned using the TCRdist pipeline. In a later analysis, each TCR beta chain was defined by its CDR3 amino acid sequence together with its V-gene family, and reads without a unique V-gene family were excluded. To address suspected cross-contamination and a sequencing artifact, a later analysis removed some 620 highly shared, low-generation-probability nucleotide sequences. A later analysis calculated a clonal expansion index for each public chain from normalized within-repertoire ranks of inferred template counts. In a later analysis, generation probabilities were computed using a VDJ recombination model fitted to out-of-frame rearrangements, and the results were checked against IGoR. Hypergeometric tests were used in a later analysis to score TCR-TCR, TCR-HLA and TCR-CMV co-occurrence, with a repertoire-size bias correction applied to the TCR pairs. A later analysis estimated false discovery rates by permuting HLA or CMV assignments 20 times. A later analysis grouped co-occurring TCRs with DBSCAN, adding TCRdist sequence similarity when clustering within HLA-allele-positive subsets. For co-occurrence clustering, repertoires with fewer than 30,000 or more than 120,000 public chains were excluded, along with four to six repertoires with anomalous nucleotide sharing. TCRdb's version of the immuneACCESS table is confined to in-frame rearrangements and falls short of the full clone set. An unresolved V gene accounts for under half of the shortfall where checked; the remainder is of unknown origin. D and trimming were read from the DNA, whereas the V and J calls and clone size are those reported in that table. The sample table holds about 140,000 clones, of which roughly 81% were seen once. The top ten clones comprise under 2% of the sample.

In total, approximately 610 healthy bone marrow donors made up the cohort. At the time of sampling, all cohort members were nominally healthy, though unrecorded immune exposures were likely present. The donor tested CMV seronegative, placing the donor among the 300 to 400 seronegative members of the cohort. A peripheral blood sample was provided by each donor, and peripheral blood mononuclear cells were used for TCR beta sequencing. The Qiagen DNeasy Blood Extraction Kit was used to extract genomic DNA from the blood cell samples. On this clone: Its target antigen remains unknown. Base qualities are not recorded, but no much larger clone differs from it by a single base.

CDR1 and CDR2 are drawn from the germline V gene: SGHRS, YFSETQ. The CDR3 has 14 amino acids, counting the end cysteine and phenylalanine. Only CDR3 DNA remains: 42 bases, in frame from the first base. Germline trimming: 5 bases from V, 9 bases from J; junction bases outside gene matches: 11. Here the chain combines TRBV5-1 and TRBJ2-1; TRBD1 fits 7 bases in the junction. The sequence was collected from a female donor in good health and CMV-seronegative. Specimen: PBMCs. The sequence in DNA is TGCGCCAGCAGTCCCGACAGGGAAGGGAGTGAGCAGTTCTTC. Translated, it gives CASSPDREGSEQFF. Joined to the reference TRBV5-1 and TRBJ2-1 proteins, this CDR3 gives the full variable domain: KAGVTQTPRYLIKTRGQQVTLSCSPISGHRSVSWYQQTPGQGLQFLFEYFSETQRNKGNFPGRFSGRQFSNSRSEMNVSTLELGDSALYLCASSPDREGSEQFFGPGTRLTVL.